Here is one TCR beta chain with its context. As processed by the authors: Nucleated cell number was recorded as an estimate derived from reference gene primer amplification. This table comes from immunoSEQ multiplex PCR, and its TCRdb copy is limited to in-frame clones, with some not included. That table is the source of V, J and clone size, and D and trimming were worked out from the DNA. This sample has 27,000 or so clones, with around 88% found just once. V lost 4 bases, J lost 4 bases, and 7 bases stayed unmatched. Germline CDR1 reads SGHNT; CDR2 reads YENEEA. The CDR3 totals 15 residues. The data belong to a study of blood T cell repertoires in COVID-19. Study background: Sites in the United States, Italy and Spain provided acute and convalescent COVID-19 samples. Sample material is recorded as cDNA or gDNA derived from T cells, B-cell-depleted T cells, or PBMCs.

Source material: peripheral blood. The sequence came from a human donor in a cohort sampled during active COVID-19. The chain is built from TRBV11-3 and TRBJ2-1; 7 positions match TRBD2. The CDR3 protein is CASSWRGGDYNEQFF. The CDR3 DNA follows: TGTGCCAGCAGCTGGAGGGGAGGGGATTACAATGAGCAGTTCTTC.